These 25 T cell receptor beta chains were sequenced from one sample in a study of T cell responses to AZD1222 COVID-19 vaccine. Profiling relied on immunoSEQ multiplex PCR, and the TCRdb table lists in-frame clones only, not all of them. The sample consists of approximately 150,000 clones, about 90% of them appearing once. Sample: peripheral blood, taken on day 0 of AZD1222 vaccination. The receptors were gathered from an adult in good health.

The chain uses TRBV6-1 and TRBJ1-1; D unclear. The CDR3 covers 15 residues. Trimming cost V 2 bases and J 1 base, with 11 bases left between them. From germline, CDR1 is MNHNS and CDR2 SASEGT. CDR3 residues: CASSEIAGTNTEAFF. CDR3 nucleotides: TGTGCCAGCAGTGAAATAGCAGGAACGAACACTGAAGCTTTCTTT.

The chain employs TRBV9 and TRBJ2-2, with D tentatively TRBD2 (6 bases). The CDR3 is 15 amino acids. The V gene's germline CDR1 is SGDLS and CDR2 YYNGEE. Trimming took 4 bases from V and 1 from J, leaving 11 bases between them. The DNA for the CDR3 is TGTGCCAGCAGCCCCCTCGGGGGGAACACCGGGGAGCTGTTTTTT. The encoded protein is CASSPLGGNTGELFF.

V gene TRBV28 combines with J gene TRBJ1-4, with 11 nucleotides matching TRBD1. The CDR3 runs to 13 residues. Per the germline V gene, CDR1 is MDHEN and CDR2 is SYDVKM. After removal of 8 bases from V and 8 bases from J, the junction contained 4 bases not matched to a gene. CDR3 amino acids: CASGQGAYEKLFF. CDR3 in DNA: TGTGCCAGCGGACAGGGGGCATACGAAAAACTGTTTTTT. Drawing the rest from reference TRBV28 and TRBJ1-4, the complete variable domain is DVKVTQSSRYLVKRTGEKVFLECVQDMDHENMFWYRQDPGLGLRLIYFSYDVKMKEKGDIPEGYSVSREKKERFSLILESASTNQTSMYLCASGQGAYEKLFFGSGTQLSVL.

This chain uses TRBV27 with TRBJ1-6; a possible D gene is TRBD1 (6 bases). This CDR3 is 14 amino acids long. Germline loops: CDR1 MNHEY, CDR2 SMNVEV (reference sequence). Trimming removed 1 base from V and 7 bases from J, with 8 bases in between. The CDR3 loop is CASSLFTGNSPLHF. The CDR3 nucleotides read TGTGCCAGCAGTTTATTTACAGGGAATTCACCCCTCCACTTT.

J is TRBJ1-6 and V is TRBV4-3, with D perhaps TRBD1 (5 bases). The ends were cut back, 0 bases at V and 9 bases at J, with 15 bases in the middle. This CDR3 is 16 amino acids long. From germline, CDR1 is LGHNA and CDR2 YSLEER. The CDR3 is CASSQDRETGGSPLHF. Here the CDR3 DNA reads TGCGCCAGCAGCCAAGACAGGGAGACTGGCGGTTCACCCCTCCACTTT.

The rearrangement uses TRBV2 and TRBJ1-5, with unresolved D. Germline V gene sequence: CDR1 SNHLY, CDR2 FYNNEI. This CDR3 spans 12 amino acids. Trimming shortened V by 5 bases and J by 6 bases, and 8 bases separated the two germline ends. The CDR3 is CASSHGGQPQHF. The DNA for the CDR3 is TGTGCCAGCAGTCACGGAGGTCAGCCCCAGCATTTT.

This clone showed up just once. CDR3 DNA sequence: TGCGCCAGCAGCCAAGATAACGTCGGGACAGTATACTTCGCTACGCAGTATTTT. It yields the protein CASSQDNVGTVYFATQYF. The chain combines TRBV4-3 with TRBJ2-3; TRBD1 matches at 7 bases. CDR1 is LGHNA and CDR2 is YSLEER in the germline V gene. The CDR3 length is 18 residues. Trimming took 0 bases from V and 8 from J; bases not matched to a gene: 17.

This clone has just one count. The chain recombines TRBV5-4 with TRBJ2-3; 13 positions match TRBD2. V shed 4 bases, J shed 4 bases, and the junction held 3 bases outside the gene matches. CDR1 and CDR2 from the germline V gene are SGHNT and YYREEE (reference sequence). The CDR3 contains 15 residues. The CDR3 reads CASSGLAGVADTQYF. In DNA form, the CDR3 reads TGTGCCAGCAGCGGACTAGCGGGAGTGGCAGATACGCAGTATTTT.

The genes are TRBV19 and TRBJ1-2, with 7 bases aligning to TRBD1. Trimming removed 5 bases from V and 6 bases from J; junction bases left unmatched: 6. CDR1 and CDR2 (germline): LNHDA, SQIVND (reference sequence). The CDR3 totals 13 residues. CDR3 region: CASSPTGDHGYTF. CDR3 sequence (DNA): TGTGCCAGTAGTCCTACAGGGGACCATGGCTACACCTTC.

The chain combines TRBV10-3 with TRBJ2-7; D is possibly TRBD2 (6 bases). CDR3 size: 14 residues. Per the germline V gene, CDR1 is ENHRY and CDR2 is SYGVKD. V was shortened by 6 bases and J by 3 bases, with 15 bases between the two germline ends. CDR3 amino acids: CAISPGLGNYEQYF. The DNA of the CDR3 is TGTGCCATCAGCCCGGGACTGGGGAACTACGAGCAGTACTTC.

This sequence joins TRBV2 and TRBJ1-2, with TRBD1 as a possible D gene (6 bases). Trimming left V 3 bases short and J 4 bases short, with 12 bases between. The CDR3 is 14 residues long. The germline V gene encodes CDR1 SNHLY and CDR2 FYNNEI. The chain's CDR3 is CASSDQGLFYGYTF. For the CDR3, the DNA is TGTGCCAGCAGTGATCAGGGGTTATTCTATGGCTACACCTTC. Looking up the rest from reference TRBV2 and TRBJ1-2 gives the full variable domain: EPEVTQTPSHQVTQMGQEVILRCVPISNHLYFYWYRQILGQKVEFLVSFYNNEISEKSEIFDDQFSVERPDGSNFTLKIRSTKLEDSAMYFCASSDQGLFYGYTFGSGTRLTVV.

The rearrangement links TRBV6-2 or TRBV6-3 to TRBJ1-6; TRBD1 matches 9 bases. The CDR3 is 16 amino acids. Losses at the gene ends were 0 bases for V and 7 bases for J; bases not matched to a gene: 4. The germline gives CDR1 MNHEY, CDR2 SVGEGT. The CDR3: CASSYSRGQGNSPLHF. The CDR3 region has the DNA TGTGCCAGCAGTTACTCGCGGGGACAGGGAAATTCACCCCTCCACTTT.

The chain joins TRBV6-5 to TRBJ1-6, with a possible D match to TRBD1 (5 bases). The CDR3 loop spans 14 amino acids. Deletions cut 8 bases from V and 8 bases from J, with 16 bases between. Germline-derived CDR1 and CDR2 are MNHEY and SVGAGI. CDR3 DNA sequence: TGTGCCAGCGGGGGAGAGTGGCTGGATTCACCCCTCCACTTT. Amino acid sequence: CASGGEWLDSPLHF.

This chain links TRBV28 with TRBJ1-5; 7 nucleotides line up with TRBD1. Trimming cost V 2 bases and J 7 bases; bases outside gene matches: 11. Germline CDR1 and CDR2: MDHEN and SYDVKM. The CDR3 is 16 amino acids. CDR3 nucleotides: TGTGCCAGCAGTTTAGAGACAGGGATTGCTCGGCAGCCCCAGCATTTT. This encodes CASSLETGIARQPQHF. Supplemented by reference TRBV28 and TRBJ1-5, the full variable domain reads DVKVTQSSRYLVKRTGEKVFLECVQDMDHENMFWYRQDPGLGLRLIYFSYDVKMKEKGDIPEGYSVSREKKERFSLILESASTNQTSMYLCASSLETGIARQPQHFGDGTRLSIL.

J is TRBJ1-5 and V is TRBV7-3; 8 bases map to TRBD1. The CDR3 has 19 residues. V was pared by 3 bases and J by 7 bases, with 20 bases of the junction left unmatched. Per the germline V gene, CDR1 is SGHTA and CDR2 is FQGTGA. CDR3 nucleotides: TGTGCCAGCAGCTTTTGGAGGGCAGGGGGCGAGGGGCTAGACCAGCCCCAGCATTTT. Protein product: CASSFWRAGGEGLDQPQHF.

The chain combines TRBV19 with TRBJ2-1; TRBD1 is a possible D gene (5 bases). Trimming stripped 7 bases from V and 3 bases from J, with 16 bases between. This CDR3 spans 15 amino acids. Per germline, CDR1 LNHDA and CDR2 SQIVND (reference sequence). In DNA, the CDR3 is TGTGCCAGTAATGAACGGACGGACAACTACAATGAGCAGTTCTTC. Translation gives CASNERTDNYNEQFF.

V is TRBV9 and J is TRBJ1-6, with D uncertain. Between the trimmed V and J ends, which lost 0 bases and 6 bases, there was a span of 7 bases. The CDR3 runs to 14 residues. Germline-derived CDR1 and CDR2 are SGDLS and YYNGEE. CDR3 sequence: CASSVGGFNSPLHF. The CDR3 DNA reads as TGTGCCAGCAGCGTAGGAGGATTTAATTCACCCCTCCACTTT. Combining the CDR3 with reference TRBV9 and TRBJ1-6 gives the whole variable domain DSGVTQTPKHLITATGQRVTLRCSPRSGDLSVYWYQQSLDQGLQFLIQYYNGEERAKGNILERFSAQQFPDLHSELNLSSLELGDSALYFCASSVGGFNSPLHFGNGTRLTVT.

The chain recombines TRBV27 with TRBJ2-7, with D possibly called TRBD1 or TRBD2 (5 bases each). This CDR3 is 14 amino acids long. Deletions cut 6 bases from V and 2 bases from J, with 14 bases between. Germline CDR1 MNHEY, CDR2 SMNVEV (reference sequence). The CDR3 sequence: CASRKRDGAYEQYF. The CDR3 coding sequence is TGTGCCAGCAGAAAACGGGACGGAGCCTACGAGCAGTACTTC.

This chain links TRBV20-1 with TRBJ2-7, with D perhaps TRBD2 (5 bases). Germline V gene lookup returns CDR1 DFQATT and CDR2 SNEGSKA (reference sequence). This CDR3 has 11 amino acids. Trimming left V 6 bases short and J 6 bases short, with 12 bases between. As DNA, the CDR3 is TGCAGTGCCGGGCGGGTTATCGAGCAGTACTTC. Its protein product is CSAGRVIEQYF.

The chain combines TRBV2 with TRBJ1-2; D unclear. The CDR3 totals 12 residues. V lost 7 bases and J lost 8, with 14 bases in between. Germline V CDR1 and CDR2: SNHLY, FYNNEI. CDR3 coding DNA: TGTGCCAGCAACCGGGAGGATTTGGGCTACACCTTC. Residues: CASNREDLGYTF.

This rearrangement joins TRBV7-2 to TRBJ2-5, with no clear D. Trimming shortened V by 2 bases and J by 5 bases, and 12 bases separated the two germline ends. The CDR3 length is 14 residues. Per the germline V gene, CDR1 is SGHTA and CDR2 is FQGNSA. This chain's CDR3 is CASSLQFGGETQYF. CDR3 nucleotides: TGTGCCAGCAGCTTACAGTTTGGTGGGGAGACCCAGTACTTC.

The chain has TRBV4-3 and TRBJ2-1; a possible D gene is TRBD2 (6 bases). Germline values: CDR1 LGHNA, CDR2 YSLEER. The CDR3 has 15 amino acids. The germline V and J ends were trimmed by 4 bases and 4 bases, with 14 bases remaining between them. The CDR3 DNA is TGCGCCAGCAGCCCGGCTCTAGCGCAATACAATGAGCAGTTCTTC. Translation gives CASSPALAQYNEQFF.

This chain's CDR3 is CASRTVARAGNTIYF. CDR3 bases: TGTGCCAGCAGGACTGTCGCTAGGGCTGGAAACACCATATATTTT. This chain links TRBV6-5 with TRBJ1-3; unclear D gene. Germline loops: CDR1 MNHEY, CDR2 SVGAGI. This CDR3 has 15 residues. The germline V and J ends were trimmed by 6 bases and 2 bases, with 14 bases remaining between them.

V is TRBV6-4 and J is TRBJ1-2; no reliable D call. Trimming took 0 bases from V and 2 from J, leaving 4 bases between them. The CDR3 has 13 amino acids. Germline V gene data show CDR1 as MRHNA and CDR2 as SNTAGT. The CDR3 DNA is TGTGCCAGCAGTGACTCGGGAAACTATGGCTACACCTTC. This gives the protein CASSDSGNYGYTF.

This chain uses TRBV7-3 with TRBJ1-5; D is ambiguous. CDR1 and CDR2 from the germline V gene are SGHTA and FQGTGA. The ends were cut back, 7 bases at V and 4 bases at J, with 14 bases in the middle. The CDR3 totals 14 residues. CDR3 sequence (DNA): TGTGCCAGCACTTCGGCGGGCCCTAATCAGCCCCAGCATTTT. Translating gives CASTSAGPNQPQHF.